This T cell receptor beta chain was observed in a study of CD8 T cells in ankylosing spondylitis (dated by TCRdb to about 2017). Some background on the complete study: The study set out to find disease-linked TCR variants by profiling T cell receptor beta repertoires in ankylosing spondylitis patients and healthy donors. The full study cohort comprised around 25 ankylosing spondylitis patients and roughly 100 healthy donors. Peripheral blood was sampled, and synovial fluid was also collected from ankylosing spondylitis patients.

Comments on this clonotype: Its antigen target is currently unknown. The record has no base qualities; no much larger clone is one base away.

Beyond this particular receptor, the publication reports: The disease-linked clones were reported to be significantly enriched in matched synovial fluid samples from ankylosing spondylitis patients. In peripheral blood, the disease-linked clones were found at relatively low frequencies and had a CD8+ phenotype. Some motif variants were previously reported in synovial fluid and blood of reactive arthritis patients, suggesting common disease-initiation mechanisms. A TCR beta motif made up of fewer than 10 highly homologous amino acid variants appeared to be characteristic of blood from ankylosing spondylitis patients.

The sample was run on an Illumina HiSeq 2500. Quantitative 5'-RACE with molecular barcodes was used to prepare TCR beta libraries. The authors' pipeline ran thus. A new computational method, built on a probabilistic model of VDJ rearrangement, was used to identify disease-linked TCR variants. TCRdb ran its own pipeline on the public reads, namely fastp trimming at Q25 and MiXCR clone calling, and kept in-frame beta chains. Rows are unified per CDR3 protein, each entry keeping the most common DNA and genes. The V and J calls shown here were made by TCRdb, not taken from the authors' results. This sample has around 130,000 distinct CDR3 sequences in its table, and 7% to 10% of those were observed once. The biggest ten clones account for approximately 3.4% of the sample. Trimming removed 1 base from V and 12 bases from J; the gene matches leave 10 bases unexplained. Inclusive of the bounding cysteine and phenylalanine, the CDR3 is 15 residues long. Only the CDR3 DNA stays, 45 bases, in frame from base 1. CDR1 is given as SGHTA and CDR2 as FQGNSA, both from the germline V gene.

This sequence originates from a male donor with ankylosing spondylitis or in good health (not recorded which). The sequence joins TRBV7-2 to TRBJ2-1; 9 bases in the middle match TRBD2. Material: blood, either unsorted or a sorted T cell fraction (not recorded which). For the CDR3, the sequence is CASSLGRREGLGQFF. The DNA is as follows: TGTGCCAGCAGCTTAGGTCGGCGGGAGGGCCTCGGGCAGTTCTTC.